The 8 T cell receptor beta chains reported below all come from one sample, sequenced in a study of memory B cells and T cells in multiple sclerosis. Profiling relied on immunoSEQ multiplex PCR, and the TCRdb table lists in-frame clones only, not all of them. The sample carries approximately 30,000 clones, about 82% recorded once. For these TCRs, the target antigens are not known. After stimulus-free culture, autoproliferating CFSE-dim and non-proliferating CFSE-high T cells were sequenced separately. Pooled replicate wells came from some 50 million CFSE-labeled PBMCs cultured about seven days without stimulus. Specimen: PBMCs from blood kept in culture. All receptors derive from a human donor with multiple sclerosis.

This clone turned up a few times. The chain recombines TRBV21-1 with TRBJ2-3; the listed D gene, TRBD2, was not tested against the DNA. TRBV21-1 is assigned pseudogene status. The CDR3 has 19 amino acids. In nucleotides, the CDR3 is TGTGCCAGCAGCGACTCTAGCGGGAGGACATTAAGAACCACAGATACGCAGTATTTT. Amino acids: CASSDSSGRTLRTTDTQYF.

The V gene is TRBV6-5, the J gene TRBJ1-5; TRBD1 matches at 7 bases. Germline V gene lookup returns CDR1 MNHEY and CDR2 SVGAGI. V was pared by 6 bases and J by 6 bases, with 11 bases of the junction left unmatched. The CDR3 has 15 amino acids. CDR3 nucleotides: TGTGCCAGCAGCCCAAGCAGGGGGAACGGTCAGCCCCAGCATTTT. Protein sequence: CASSPSRGNGQPQHF.

This rearrangement joins TRBV7-6 to TRBJ2-2, with 11 bases that match TRBD2. V dropped 0 bases and J dropped 4; count of bases not matched to a gene: 16. CDR3 size: 21 residues. Germline V gives CDR1 SGHVS, CDR2 FNYEAQ. The CDR3 spells CASSLAPSGASGGRATGELFF. CDR3 nucleotide sequence: TGTGCCAGCAGCTTAGCACCATCCGGGGCTAGCGGGGGGCGAGCCACCGGGGAGCTGTTTTTT.

The gene calls are TRBV6-5 and TRBJ2-7; D unclear. CDR3 length equals 11 residues. The V and J ends lost 5 bases and 4 bases respectively, with 6 bases between them. Germline-derived CDR1 and CDR2 are MNHEY and SVGAGI. Here the CDR3 reads CASSRLYEQYF. The CDR3 DNA reads TGTGCCAGCAGTAGACTTTACGAGCAGTACTTC.

This clone was recorded only once. The chain links TRBV4-1 to TRBJ2-1; D gene uncertain. CDR3 length: 16 residues. V was trimmed by 1 base and J by 3 bases, leaving 13 bases between them. Germline values: CDR1 MGHRA, CDR2 YSYEKL. The CDR3: CASSQAEGHNYNEQFF. CDR3 nucleotide sequence: TGCGCCAGCAGCCAAGCTGAAGGGCATAACTACAATGAGCAGTTCTTC.

The gene calls are TRBV2 and TRBJ2-1, with TRBD2 matching 16 bases. Germline V gene sequence: CDR1 SNHLY, CDR2 FYNNEI. The CDR3 is 18 residues long. The V gene end was trimmed by 3 bases and the J gene end by 9 bases; junction bases not matched to a gene: 11. CDR3: CASSERGLAGGKASEQFF. The CDR3 DNA reads as TGTGCCAGCAGTGAGCGGGGACTAGCGGGAGGGAAGGCGAGTGAGCAGTTCTTC.

This clone was picked up a small number of times. The chain couples TRBV10-3 to TRBJ1-6; 7 positions match TRBD1. J was trimmed by 1 base and V by 11 bases; bases with no gene match: 11. The CDR3 loop spans 16 amino acids. CDR1 and CDR2 (germline): ENHRY, SYGVKD. The CDR3 reads CASQSTQGSYNSPLHF. The CDR3 region has the DNA TGTGCCTCCCAAAGCACACAGGGGTCCTATAATTCACCCCTCCACTTT.

This clone was counted only a few times. The rearrangement uses TRBV19 and TRBJ1-4, with 7 bases that match TRBD1. CDR3 size: 17 residues. J lost 0 bases, V lost 6 bases, and 10 bases had no gene match. Germline CDR1 LNHDA, CDR2 SQIVND (reference sequence). The CDR3 coding sequence is TGTGCCAGTAGCGAATTACAGGGGCCCTCAACTAATGAAAAACTGTTTTTT. Its translation: CASSELQGPSTNEKLFF. Drawing the rest from reference TRBV19 and TRBJ1-4, the complete variable domain is DGGITQSPKYLFRKEGQNVTLSCEQNLNHDAMYWYRQDPGQGLRLIYYSQIVNDFQKGDIAEGYSVSREKKESFPLTVTSAQKNPTAFYLCASSELQGPSTNEKLFFGSGTQLSVL.